This T cell receptor (beta chain) is from a study of CXCR3-negative and CXCR3-positive naive CD8 T cells. In preparing the TRB cDNA libraries, 5' RACE with UMI labels was used. No DNA is given; TCRdb re-called the 5' RACE reads and lists each CDR3 protein once. The clone table shows about 90,000 distinct CDR3 sequences, with the ten largest holding about 1%. This CDR3 is built from 16 residues. CDR1 and CDR2 (germline): MNHEY, SVGEGT. The sequence derives from a human donor in good health. Some clones in this sample may be carry-over from other donors' samples. Sequencing used naive CXCR3- CD8+ T cells from blood. The subset: CD45RO-CCR7+CD27+CD95- naive CD8+ T cells lacking CXCR3 (TNR3-). The V gene is TRBV6-2 or TRBV6-3, the J gene TRBJ2-2; TCRdb names TRBD2, which stays unverified in the absence of DNA. CDR3 region: CASSTLSPAVAGELFF.